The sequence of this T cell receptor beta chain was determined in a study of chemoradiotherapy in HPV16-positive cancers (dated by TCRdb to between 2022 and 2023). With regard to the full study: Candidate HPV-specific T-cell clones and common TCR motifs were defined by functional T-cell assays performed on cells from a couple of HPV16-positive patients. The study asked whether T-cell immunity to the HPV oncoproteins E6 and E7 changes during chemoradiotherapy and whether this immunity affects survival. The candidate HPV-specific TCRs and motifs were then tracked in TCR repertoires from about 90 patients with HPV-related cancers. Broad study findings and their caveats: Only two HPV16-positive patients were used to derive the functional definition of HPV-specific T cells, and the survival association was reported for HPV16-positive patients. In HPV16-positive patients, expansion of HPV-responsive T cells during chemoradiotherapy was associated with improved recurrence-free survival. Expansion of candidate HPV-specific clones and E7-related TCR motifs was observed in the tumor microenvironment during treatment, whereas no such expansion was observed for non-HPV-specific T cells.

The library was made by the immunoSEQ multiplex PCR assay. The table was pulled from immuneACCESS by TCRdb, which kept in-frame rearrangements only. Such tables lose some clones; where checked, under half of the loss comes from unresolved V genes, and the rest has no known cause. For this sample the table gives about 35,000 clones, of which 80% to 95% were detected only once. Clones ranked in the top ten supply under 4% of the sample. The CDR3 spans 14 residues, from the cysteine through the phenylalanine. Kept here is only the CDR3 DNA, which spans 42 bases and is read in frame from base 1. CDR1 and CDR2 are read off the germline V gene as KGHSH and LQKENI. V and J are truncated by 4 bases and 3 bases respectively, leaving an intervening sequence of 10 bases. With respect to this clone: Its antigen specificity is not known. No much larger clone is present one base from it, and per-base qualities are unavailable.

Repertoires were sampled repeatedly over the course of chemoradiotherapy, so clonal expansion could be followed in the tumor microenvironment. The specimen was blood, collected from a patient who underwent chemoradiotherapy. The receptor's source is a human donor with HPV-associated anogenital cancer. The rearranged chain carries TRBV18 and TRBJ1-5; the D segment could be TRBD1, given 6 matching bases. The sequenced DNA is TGTGCCAGCTCACGAGGACAGAACAATCAGCCCCAGCATTTT. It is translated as CASSRGQNNQPQHF.